Each of the 17 T cell receptor beta chains below was sequenced from the same sample in a study of OX40 agonist ivuxolimab in advanced cancers. Assay: immunoSEQ multiplex PCR; the TCRdb copy retains only in-frame clones and omits some. The sample carries approximately 74,000 clones, about three quarters recorded once. The specimen comprised CD4+ or CD8+ T cells sorted from blood, sampled in a trial of the OX40 agonist ivuxolimab. The receptors were sampled from an adult with an advanced solid tumor such as melanoma, head and neck, liver or kidney cancer.

The chain couples TRBV6-5 to TRBJ1-4; no clear D gene. Per the germline V gene, CDR1 is MNHEY and CDR2 is SVGAGI. The CDR3 has 14 residues. Trimming cost V 7 bases and J 8 bases, with 17 bases left between them. The CDR3 DNA reads TGTGCCAGCACCCCGGGCCTTGGTGGGGAAAAACTGTTTTTT. Its translation: CASTPGLGGEKLFF.

The rearrangement joins TRBV5-5 to TRBJ1-5; D is unclear. V was shortened by 4 bases and J by 7 bases, with 15 bases between the two germline ends. Germline loops: CDR1 SGHKS, CDR2 YYEKEE (reference sequence). The CDR3 contains 14 residues. The CDR3 nucleotides read TGTGCCAGCAGCCGCGGAGGGAAGCTCCAGCCCCAGCATTTT. Protein: CASSRGGKLQPQHF.

The chain couples TRBV7-9 to TRBJ2-3; 15 nucleotides line up with TRBD2. The CDR3 runs 17 residues. Germline V CDR1 and CDR2: SEHNR, FQNEAQ (reference sequence). V lost 4 bases to trimming and J lost 3 bases; unmatched junction nucleotides: 5. This CDR3 is CASSSGLAGGVTDTQYF. CDR3 DNA sequence: TGTGCCAGCAGCTCGGGACTAGCGGGAGGCGTGACAGATACGCAGTATTTT. Variable domain in full (rest from reference TRBV7-9 and TRBJ2-3): DTGVSQNPRHKITKRGQNVTFRCDPISEHNRLYWYRQTLGQGPEFLTYFQNEAQLEKSRLLSDRFSAERPKGSFSTLEIQRTEQGDSAMYLCASSSGLAGGVTDTQYFGPGTRLTVL.

The V gene is TRBV15, the J gene TRBJ2-6, with D maybe TRBD1 (5 bases). CDR1 and CDR2 from the germline V gene are LNHNV and YYDKDF (reference sequence). V was trimmed by 5 bases and J by 1 base, leaving 9 bases between them. This CDR3 has 15 residues. The chain's CDR3 is CATSLQASGANVLTF. CDR3 bases: TGTGCCACCAGCTTACAGGCATCTGGGGCCAACGTCCTGACTTTC. The variable domain in full, completed from reference TRBV15 and TRBJ2-6, reads DAMVIQNPRYQVTQFGKPVTLSCSQTLNHNVMYWYQQKSSQAPKLLFHYYDKDFNNEADTPDNFQSRRPNTSFCFLDIRSPGLGDTAMYLCATSLQASGANVLTFGAGSRLTVL.

In this sample, this clone turned up once. The chain recombines TRBV5-1 with TRBJ2-1; D is perhaps TRBD2 (6 bases). V lost 3 bases and J 7 bases, leaving 14 bases between the germline ends. This CDR3 region has 14 residues. Per the germline V gene, CDR1 is SGHRS and CDR2 is YFSETQ. CDR3 coding DNA: TGCGCCAGCAGCTCTCGGACTATCGGGAATGAGCAGTTCTTC. Translation gives CASSSRTIGNEQFF. The full variable domain, with the rest looked up from reference TRBV5-1 and TRBJ2-1, is KAGVTQTPRYLIKTRGQQVTLSCSPISGHRSVSWYQQTPGQGLQFLFEYFSETQRNKGNFPGRFSGRQFSNSRSEMNVSTLELGDSALYLCASSSRTIGNEQFFGPGTRLTVL.

The V and J genes are TRBV12-5 and TRBJ2-1; a possible D gene is TRBD2 (6 bases). Trimming removed 3 bases at V and 6 bases at J, with 9 bases between. The CDR3 is 13 amino acids. Germline V CDR1 and CDR2: LGHNT, FRNRAP. This CDR3 is CASGLGRPNEQFF. CDR3 sequence (DNA): TGTGCTAGTGGTTTAGGGAGGCCCAATGAGCAGTTCTTC.

The rearrangement joins TRBV19 to TRBJ2-7; TRBD2 might be the D (6 bases). CDR3 size: 15 residues. V was clipped by 3 bases and J by 0 bases, with 12 bases between them. Germline lookup yields CDR1 LNHDA and CDR2 SQIVND (reference sequence). This chain's CDR3 is CASSMAGHSSYEQYF. The CDR3 DNA follows: TGTGCCAGTAGTATGGCGGGGCACAGCTCCTACGAGCAGTACTTC.

This clone was counted between two and nine times. This sequence joins TRBV27 and TRBJ2-3, with TRBD2 matching over 7 bases. This CDR3 comprises 15 residues. Germline V gene lookup returns CDR1 MNHEY and CDR2 SMNVEV (reference sequence). V was clipped by 8 bases and J by 6 bases; unmatched bases: 14. The CDR3 sequence is CASRTGTTPRDTQYF. DNA for the CDR3: TGTGCCAGCCGGACCGGGACTACCCCAAGGGATACGCAGTATTTT.

In this sample, this clone turned up once. The chain is built from TRBV10-3 and TRBJ1-1; TRBD1 matches 10 bases. Germline assignment: CDR1 ENHRY and CDR2 SYGVKD. V lost 2 bases to trimming and J lost 5 bases; unmatched junction nucleotides: 2. There are 14 residues in the CDR3. CDR3 residues: CAISEGQGETEAFF. The CDR3 bases are TGTGCCATCAGTGAGGGACAGGGGGAAACTGAAGCTTTCTTT.

The count of this clone is one. The chain combines TRBV5-1 with TRBJ2-7; 9 bases map to TRBD2. CDR1 is SGHRS, CDR2 YFSETQ, per germline. This CDR3 has 14 residues. The V segment lost 4 bases and the J segment 2 bases; nucleotides outside the gene matches: 4. The CDR3 reads CASSISGGTYEQYF. The CDR3 bases are TGCGCCAGCAGCATTAGCGGGGGTACCTACGAGCAGTACTTC.

This clone was found once. V gene TRBV14 combines with J gene TRBJ1-4, with D possibly being TRBD1 (5 bases). The CDR3 extends over 15 amino acids. V was pared by 5 bases and J by 5 bases, with 15 bases between. The V gene's germline CDR1 is SGHDN and CDR2 FVKESK. CDR3 nucleotide sequence: TGTGCCAGCAGCTCCCAGTTGGGACCCAATGAAAAACTGTTTTTT. Amino acid sequence: CASSSQLGPNEKLFF.

The chain joins TRBV27 to TRBJ1-3; 11 bases align to TRBD1. V was clipped by 5 bases and J by 7 bases; unmatched bases: 4. CDR1 MNHEY and CDR2 SMNVEV come from the germline V gene (reference sequence). The CDR3 runs to 14 residues. Written as DNA, the CDR3 is TGTGCCAGCAGTCGGGACAGGGGGGGGAACACCATATATTTT. This sequence encodes CASSRDRGGNTIYF.

V usage is TRBV2 and J usage is TRBJ1-4, with TRBD1 as a possible D gene (5 bases). Deletions cut 3 bases from V and 4 bases from J, with 6 bases between. Germline values: CDR1 SNHLY, CDR2 FYNNEI. The CDR3 contains 13 residues. The CDR3 spells CASSDGGNEKLFF. For the CDR3, the DNA is TGTGCCAGCAGTGATGGGGGTAATGAAAAACTGTTTTTT.

The V call is TRBV5-1, the J call TRBJ2-1; 7 bases line up with TRBD2. Looked up from germline, CDR1 is SGHRS and CDR2 is YFSETQ. The V segment lost 2 bases and the J segment 4 bases; nucleotides outside the gene matches: 6. The CDR3 runs to 15 residues. The CDR3 loop is CASSLDGGGYNEQFF. The CDR3 DNA follows: TGCGCCAGCAGCTTAGATGGCGGGGGATACAATGAGCAGTTCTTC.

The genes are TRBV28 and TRBJ2-7, with D unresolved. The germline V gene has CDR1 MDHEN and CDR2 SYDVKM. CDR3 size: 11 residues. Trimming removed 6 bases at V and 4 bases at J, with 7 bases between. The CDR3 here is CASSSLYEQYF. The CDR3 coding sequence is TGTGCCAGCAGCTCCCTATACGAGCAGTACTTC.

The chain employs TRBV19 and TRBJ2-1, with TRBD1 as a possible D gene (5 bases). Trimming took off 5 bases at V and 0 bases at J, with 14 bases between the two ends. CDR3 size: 16 residues. In germline, CDR1 is LNHDA, CDR2 SQIVND (reference sequence). The DNA of the CDR3 is TGTGCCAGTAGTCAGGGTTACAGGCCCTCCTACAATGAGCAGTTCTTC. Translation: CASSQGYRPSYNEQFF.

This clone was counted between two and nine times. The chain is built from TRBV29-1 and TRBJ2-6; unclear D gene. The V gene lost 7 bases and the J gene lost 0 bases, with 10 bases spanning the gap. The germline CDR1 and CDR2 sequences are SQVTM and ANQGSEA. This CDR3 region has 14 residues. CDR3 coding DNA: TGCAGCGCCGCCACTTCCTCTGGGGCCAACGTCCTGACTTTC. Protein product: CSAATSSGANVLTF.